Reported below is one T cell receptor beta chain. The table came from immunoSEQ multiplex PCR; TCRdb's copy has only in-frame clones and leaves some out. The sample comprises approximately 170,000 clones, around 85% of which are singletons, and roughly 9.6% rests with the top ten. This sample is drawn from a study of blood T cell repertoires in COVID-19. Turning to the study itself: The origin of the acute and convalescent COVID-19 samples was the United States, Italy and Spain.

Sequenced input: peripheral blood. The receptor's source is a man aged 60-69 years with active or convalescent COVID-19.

The DNA of the CDR3 is TGCAGCGTTGTTCGAACACAGGCCTACAATGAGCAGTTCTTC. Its translation is CSVVRTQAYNEQFF. The J gene is TRBJ2-1, the V gene TRBV29-1, with D perhaps matching TRBD1 (5 bases). The CDR3 has 14 amino acids. Per the germline V gene, CDR1 is SQVTM and CDR2 is ANQGSEA. V shed 4 bases and J shed 2 bases, with 12 bases lying between them.